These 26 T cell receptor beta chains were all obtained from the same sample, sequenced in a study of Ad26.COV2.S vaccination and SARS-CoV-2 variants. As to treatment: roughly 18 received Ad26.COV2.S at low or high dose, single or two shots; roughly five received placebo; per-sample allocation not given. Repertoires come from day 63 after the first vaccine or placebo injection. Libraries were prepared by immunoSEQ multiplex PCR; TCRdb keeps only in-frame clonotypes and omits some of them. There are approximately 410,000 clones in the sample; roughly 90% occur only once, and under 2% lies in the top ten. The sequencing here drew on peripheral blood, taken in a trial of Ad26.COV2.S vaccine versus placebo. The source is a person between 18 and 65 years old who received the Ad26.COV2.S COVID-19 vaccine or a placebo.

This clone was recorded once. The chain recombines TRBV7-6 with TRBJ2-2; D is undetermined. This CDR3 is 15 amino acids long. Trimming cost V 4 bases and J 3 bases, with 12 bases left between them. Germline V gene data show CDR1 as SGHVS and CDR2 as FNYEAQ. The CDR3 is CASSSTGLDTGELFF. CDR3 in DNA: TGTGCCAGCAGCTCGACCGGGCTGGACACCGGGGAGCTGTTTTTT.

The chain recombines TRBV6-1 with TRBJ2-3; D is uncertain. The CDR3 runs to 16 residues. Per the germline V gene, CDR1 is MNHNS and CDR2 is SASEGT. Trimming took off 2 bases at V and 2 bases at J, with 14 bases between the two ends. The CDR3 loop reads CASSESRMALTDTQYF. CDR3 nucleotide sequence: TGTGCCAGCAGTGAAAGTAGAATGGCCCTCACAGATACGCAGTATTTT.

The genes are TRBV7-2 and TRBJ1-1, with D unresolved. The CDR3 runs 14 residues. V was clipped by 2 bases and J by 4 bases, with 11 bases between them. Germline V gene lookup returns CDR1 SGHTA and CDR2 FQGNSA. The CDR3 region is CASSLLQALTEAFF. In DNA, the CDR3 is TGTGCCAGCAGCTTATTGCAGGCCCTCACTGAAGCTTTCTTT.

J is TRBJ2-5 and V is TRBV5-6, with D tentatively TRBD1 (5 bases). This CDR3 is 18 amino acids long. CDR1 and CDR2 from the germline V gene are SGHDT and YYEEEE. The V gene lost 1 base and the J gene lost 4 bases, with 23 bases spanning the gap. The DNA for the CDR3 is TGTGCCAGCAGCTTGCGCCCGTTTCAGGGTCCTCAGGCAGAGACCCAGTACTTC. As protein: CASSLRPFQGPQAETQYF.

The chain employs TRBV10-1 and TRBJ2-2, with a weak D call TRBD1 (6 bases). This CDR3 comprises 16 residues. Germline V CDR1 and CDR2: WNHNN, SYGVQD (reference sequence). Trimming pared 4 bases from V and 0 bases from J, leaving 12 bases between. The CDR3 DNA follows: TGCGCCAGCAGTGGAGGTGACAGGTCGAACACCGGGGAGCTGTTTTTT. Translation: CASSGGDRSNTGELFF.

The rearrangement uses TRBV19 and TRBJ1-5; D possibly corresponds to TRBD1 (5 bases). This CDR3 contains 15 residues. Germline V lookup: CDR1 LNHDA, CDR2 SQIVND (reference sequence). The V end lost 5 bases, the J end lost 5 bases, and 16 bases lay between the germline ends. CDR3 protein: CASSWGSRADQPQHF. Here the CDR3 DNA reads TGTGCCAGTAGTTGGGGTTCCAGGGCGGATCAGCCCCAGCATTTT.

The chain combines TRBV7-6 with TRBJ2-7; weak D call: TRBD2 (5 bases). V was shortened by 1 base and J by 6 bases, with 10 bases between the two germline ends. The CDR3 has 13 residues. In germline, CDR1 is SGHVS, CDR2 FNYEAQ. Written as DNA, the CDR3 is TGTGCCAGCAGCTTAGTCCGCGAGGGCGAGCAGTACTTC. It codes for CASSLVREGEQYF.

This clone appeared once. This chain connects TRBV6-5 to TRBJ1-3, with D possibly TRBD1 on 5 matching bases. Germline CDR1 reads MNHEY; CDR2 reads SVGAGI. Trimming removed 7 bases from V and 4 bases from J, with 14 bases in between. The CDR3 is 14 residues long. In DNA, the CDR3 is TGTGCCAGCATGAGACAGACTCTGGGAAACACCATATATTTT. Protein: CASMRQTLGNTIYF.

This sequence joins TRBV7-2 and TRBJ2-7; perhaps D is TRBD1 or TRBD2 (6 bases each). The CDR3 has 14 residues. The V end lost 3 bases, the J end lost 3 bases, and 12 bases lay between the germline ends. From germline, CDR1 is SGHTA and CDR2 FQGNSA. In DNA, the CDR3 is TGTGCCAGCAGCTTTCCGGGGGCGAACTACGAGCAGTACTTC. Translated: CASSFPGANYEQYF.

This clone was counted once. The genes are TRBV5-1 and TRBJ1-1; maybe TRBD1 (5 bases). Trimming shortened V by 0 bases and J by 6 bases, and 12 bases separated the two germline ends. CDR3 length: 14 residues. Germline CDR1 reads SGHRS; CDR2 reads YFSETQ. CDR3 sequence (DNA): TGCGCCAGCAGCTTGGCGGGACCACCCGCTGAAGCTTTCTTT. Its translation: CASSLAGPPAEAFF.

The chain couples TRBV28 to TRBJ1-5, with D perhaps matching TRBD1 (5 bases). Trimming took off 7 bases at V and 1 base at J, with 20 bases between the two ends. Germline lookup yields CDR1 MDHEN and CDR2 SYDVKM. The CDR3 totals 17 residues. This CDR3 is CASTRLVGLRSNQPQHF. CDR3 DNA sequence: TGTGCCAGCACCCGTTTAGTGGGGCTGAGAAGCAATCAGCCCCAGCATTTT.

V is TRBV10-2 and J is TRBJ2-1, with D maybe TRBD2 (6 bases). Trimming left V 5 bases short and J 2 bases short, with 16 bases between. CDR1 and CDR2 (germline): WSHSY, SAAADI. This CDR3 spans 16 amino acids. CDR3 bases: TGCGCCAGCAGTCAAGACGGGAGAATAACCTACAATGAGCAGTTCTTC. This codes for CASSQDGRITYNEQFF.

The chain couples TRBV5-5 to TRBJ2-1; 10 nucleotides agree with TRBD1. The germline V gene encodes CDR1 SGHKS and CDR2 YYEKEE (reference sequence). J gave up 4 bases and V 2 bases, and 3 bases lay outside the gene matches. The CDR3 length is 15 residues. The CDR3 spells CASSFRDRGYNEQFF. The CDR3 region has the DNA TGTGCCAGCAGCTTCCGGGACAGGGGATACAATGAGCAGTTCTTC.

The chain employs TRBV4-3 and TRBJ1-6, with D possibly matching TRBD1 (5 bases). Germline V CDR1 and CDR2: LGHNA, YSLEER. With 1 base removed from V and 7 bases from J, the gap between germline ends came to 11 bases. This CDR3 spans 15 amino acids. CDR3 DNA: TGCGCCAGCAGCCAAGGGGACGCCTCAAATTCACCCCTCCACTTT. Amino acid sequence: CASSQGDASNSPLHF.

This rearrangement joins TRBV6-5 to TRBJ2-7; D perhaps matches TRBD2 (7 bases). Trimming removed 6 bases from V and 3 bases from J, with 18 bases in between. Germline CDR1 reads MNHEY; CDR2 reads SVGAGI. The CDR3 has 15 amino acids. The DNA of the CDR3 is TGTGCCAGCAGACCGAACAGGGAGGGGGTCTACGAGCAGTACTTC. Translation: CASRPNREGVYEQYF.

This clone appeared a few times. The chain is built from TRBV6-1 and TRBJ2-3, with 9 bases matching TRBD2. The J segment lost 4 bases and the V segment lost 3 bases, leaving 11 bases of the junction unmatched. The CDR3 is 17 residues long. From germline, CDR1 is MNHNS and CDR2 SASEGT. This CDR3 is CASSEGTGTSPPDTQYF. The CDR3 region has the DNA TGTGCCAGCAGTGAGGGGACCGGGACTAGCCCACCAGATACGCAGTATTTT.

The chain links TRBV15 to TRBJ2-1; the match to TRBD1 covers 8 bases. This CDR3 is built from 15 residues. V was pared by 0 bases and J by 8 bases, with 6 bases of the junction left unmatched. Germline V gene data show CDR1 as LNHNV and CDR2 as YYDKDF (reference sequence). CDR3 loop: CATSRDPDRVYEQFF. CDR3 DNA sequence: TGTGCCACCAGCAGAGATCCGGACAGGGTCTATGAGCAGTTCTTC.

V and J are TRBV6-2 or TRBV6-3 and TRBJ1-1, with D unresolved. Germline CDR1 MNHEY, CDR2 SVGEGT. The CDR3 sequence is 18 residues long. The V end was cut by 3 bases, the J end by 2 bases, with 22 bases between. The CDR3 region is CASSYLQRELWVNTEAFF. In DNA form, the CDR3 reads TGTGCCAGCAGTTATTTGCAGCGCGAGCTTTGGGTTAACACTGAAGCTTTCTTT.

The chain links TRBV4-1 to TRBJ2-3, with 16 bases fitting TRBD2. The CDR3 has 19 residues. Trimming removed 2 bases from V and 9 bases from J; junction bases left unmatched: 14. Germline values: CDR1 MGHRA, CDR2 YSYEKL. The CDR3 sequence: CASSQPGLAGGSFFGTQYF. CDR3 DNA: TGCGCCAGCAGCCAACCGGGACTAGCGGGGGGGTCTTTTTTTGGGACGCAGTATTTT.

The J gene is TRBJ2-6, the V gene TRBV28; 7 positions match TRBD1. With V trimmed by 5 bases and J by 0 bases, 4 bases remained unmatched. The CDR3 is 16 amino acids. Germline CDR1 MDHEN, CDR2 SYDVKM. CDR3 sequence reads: CASSGGQISGANVLTF. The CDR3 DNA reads TGTGCCAGCAGTGGGGGACAGATCTCTGGGGCCAACGTCCTGACTTTC. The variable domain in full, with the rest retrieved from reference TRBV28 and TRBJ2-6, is DVKVTQSSRYLVKRTGEKVFLECVQDMDHENMFWYRQDPGLGLRLIYFSYDVKMKEKGDIPEGYSVSREKKERFSLILESASTNQTSMYLCASSGGQISGANVLTFGAGSRLTVL.

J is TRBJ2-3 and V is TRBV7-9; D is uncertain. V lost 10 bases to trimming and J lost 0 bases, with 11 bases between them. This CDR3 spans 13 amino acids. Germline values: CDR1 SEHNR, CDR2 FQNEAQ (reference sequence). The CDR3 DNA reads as TGTGCCAAGCGACAACTAAGCACAGATACGCAGTATTTT. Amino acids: CAKRQLSTDTQYF.

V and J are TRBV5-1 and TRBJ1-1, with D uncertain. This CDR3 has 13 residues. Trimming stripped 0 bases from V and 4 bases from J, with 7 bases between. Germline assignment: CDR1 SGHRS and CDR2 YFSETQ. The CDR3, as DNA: TGCGCCAGCAGCTTGGATCCGTTCACTGAAGCTTTCTTT. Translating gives CASSLDPFTEAFF.

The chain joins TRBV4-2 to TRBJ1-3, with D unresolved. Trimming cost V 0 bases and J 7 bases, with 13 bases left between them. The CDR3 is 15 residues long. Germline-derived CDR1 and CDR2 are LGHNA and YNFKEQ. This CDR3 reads CASSQDRATRNTIYF. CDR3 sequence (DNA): TGTGCCAGCAGCCAAGATCGAGCCACCCGGAACACCATATATTTT.

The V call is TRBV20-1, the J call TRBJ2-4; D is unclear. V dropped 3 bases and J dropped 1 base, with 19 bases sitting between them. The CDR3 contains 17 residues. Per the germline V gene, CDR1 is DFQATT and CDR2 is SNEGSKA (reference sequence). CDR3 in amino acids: CSASFFLSLPAKNIQYF. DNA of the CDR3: TGCAGTGCTAGTTTTTTTCTCTCTCTGCCCGCCAAAAACATTCAGTACTTC.

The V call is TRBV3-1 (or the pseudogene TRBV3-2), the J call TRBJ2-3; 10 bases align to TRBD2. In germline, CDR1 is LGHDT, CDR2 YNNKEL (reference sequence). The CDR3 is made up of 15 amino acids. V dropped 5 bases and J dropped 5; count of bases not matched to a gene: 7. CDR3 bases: TGTGCCAGCAGCGACAGCGGGGGGGCACGAGATACGCAGTATTTT. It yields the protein CASSDSGGARDTQYF.

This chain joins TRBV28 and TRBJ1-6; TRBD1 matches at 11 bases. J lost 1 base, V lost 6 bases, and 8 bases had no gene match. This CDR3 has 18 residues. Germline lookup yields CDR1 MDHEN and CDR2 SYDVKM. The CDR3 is CASRSGTGGVSYNSPLHF. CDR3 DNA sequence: TGTGCCAGCAGGTCCGGGACAGGGGGTGTTTCCTATAATTCACCCCTCCACTTT.